The rows below give T cell receptor beta chains drawn from one sample of a study of blood T cell repertoires in COVID-19. Profiled with immunoSEQ multiplex PCR; TCRdb holds only in-frame clones, not every one. The sample has approximately 330,000 clones; around 85% are singletons. The sample consisted of PBMCs or T cells enriched from blood (not recorded which). The receptors here all came from a woman aged 35 to 49 with acute COVID-19. The CDR3 runs from the conserved cysteine through the conserved F or W. The D gene is left open where the match is weak. Clone size appears in some rows only: once, few, many, or a class for an expanded clone.

clone_size	v_call	j_call	d_call	cdr3_aa	cdr3_nt
NA	TRBV2	TRBJ2-1	TRBD2	CASSELAGIGGEQFF	TGTGCCAGCAGTGAACTAGCGGGCATTGGGGGTGAGCAGTTCTTC
NA	TRBV5-5	TRBJ1-4	NA	CASSYTGHGDEKLFF	TGTGCCAGCAGCTATACAGGGCACGGAGATGAAAAACTGTTTTTT
NA	TRBV7-2	TRBJ2-5	TRBD2	CASGLGLAGGPETQYF	TGTGCCAGCGGCTTAGGATTAGCGGGGGGGCCGGAGACCCAGTACTTC
NA	TRBV29-1	TRBJ1-4	NA	CSVSGSPNEKLFF	TGCAGCGTGTCAGGGTCCCCTAATGAAAAACTGTTTTTT
NA	TRBV28	TRBJ1-5	TRBD1	CASSSQGAGQPQHF	TGTGCCAGCAGTTCGCAGGGGGCAGGTCAGCCCCAGCATTTT
NA	TRBV7-2	TRBJ1-1	NA	CASSLGQVAGGSFF	NA
NA	TRBV2	TRBJ1-1	NA	CASTPRQTNTEAFF	TGTGCCAGCACTCCGCGACAAACGAACACTGAAGCTTTCTTT
NA	TRBV28	TRBJ2-5	NA	CASSFIGAAGETQYF	TGTGCCAGCAGCTTTATTGGGGCTGCCGGGGAGACCCAGTACTTC
NA	TRBV7-9	TRBJ2-1	TRBD2	CASSLTSGRVEQFF	TGTGCCAGCAGTCTGACTAGCGGGAGGGTTGAGCAGTTCTTC
NA	TRBV3-1/TRBV3-2	TRBJ2-2	NA	CASSQGWKSTGELFF	TGTGCCAGCAGTCAGGGTTGGAAGTCCACCGGGGAGCTGTTTTTT
NA	TRBV7-2	TRBJ1-4	NA	CASSRRTSSGEKLFF	TGTGCCAGCAGCAGACGGACTTCTAGCGGCGAAAAACTGTTTTTT
NA	TRBV4-2	TRBJ2-2	TRBD1	CASSQGGQGITGELFF	TGTGCCAGCAGCCAGGGAGGACAGGGGATAACCGGGGAGCTGTTTTTT
NA	TRBV9	TRBJ2-5	TRBD1	CASSVAGRGPKETQYF	TGTGCCAGCAGCGTAGCTGGCAGGGGGCCGAAAGAGACCCAGTACTTC
few	TRBV12-5	TRBJ2-7	NA	CASSTVLEYEQYF	TGTGCTAGTTCGACAGTGCTGGAGTACGAGCAGTACTTC
NA	TRBV3-1/TRBV3-2	TRBJ1-1	TRBD1	CASSRTQRGRGRTTEAFF	TGTGCCAGCAGCCGCACTCAGCGTGGCAGGGGGAGGACCACTGAAGCTTTCTTT
NA	TRBV4-1	TRBJ1-6	TRBD1	CASSQAGTGNNSPLHF	TGCGCCAGCAGCCAAGCCGGGACAGGGAATAATTCACCCCTCCACTTT
NA	TRBV12-3/TRBV12-4	TRBJ1-6	NA	CASSLQGLLHF	TGTGCCAGCAGTCTACAGGGTCTCCTCCACTTT